The source of this T cell receptor (beta chain) is a study of blood T cell repertoires in COVID-19. This clone was seen a handful of times. V was pared by 7 bases and J by 8 bases, with 12 bases between. The CDR3 length is 12 residues. The germline V gene has CDR1 MDHEN and CDR2 SYDVKM. Method: immunoSEQ multiplex PCR; TCRdb's copy keeps in-frame clones and lacks some. The table lists about 200,000 clones, around 82% of them singletons. The chain joins TRBV28 to TRBJ2-1; D is uncertain. Sequences were obtained from PBMCs or T cells enriched from blood (not recorded which). This TCR came from a woman aged 55-75 years with acute COVID-19. The CDR3 loop is CASTKMKYEQFF. In DNA form, the CDR3 reads TGTGCCAGCACTAAAATGAAGTATGAGCAGTTCTTC.